The 4 T cell receptor beta chains presented below share a single source sample, sequenced in a study of shared clonotypes between healthy human individuals. Clones were read by immunoSEQ multiplex PCR, and TCRdb kept only the in-frame ones, dropping some. In the table there are about 1.1 million clones, approximately 80% of which are singletons. The sample comprised memory CD4+ T cells from PBMCs. Subset meaning: CD45RA-negative fraction. The receptor source for this set is a man aged 18 to 30 in good health. Some clones in this sample may be carry-over from other donors' samples.

The V and J genes are TRBV19 and TRBJ2-1; 10 bases line up with TRBD2. V shed 4 bases, J shed 0 bases, and the junction held 9 bases outside the gene matches. CDR1 and CDR2 from the germline V gene are LNHDA and SQIVND (reference sequence). The CDR3 has 18 amino acids. CDR3 nucleotides: TGTGCCAGTAGTAACATAGCGGGAGGCTCTTTCTCCTACAATGAGCAGTTCTTC. Translation: CASSNIAGGSFSYNEQFF.

The sample holds a few counts of this clone. The rearrangement links TRBV9 to TRBJ1-3; D is possibly TRBD1 (5 bases). Germline assignment: CDR1 SGDLS and CDR2 YYNGEE. V lost 4 bases to trimming and J lost 0 bases, with 14 bases between them. There are 16 residues in the CDR3. CDR3 loop: CASSHGTVNSGNTIYF. For the CDR3, the DNA is TGTGCCAGCAGCCACGGGACGGTGAACTCTGGAAACACCATATATTTT. Combining the CDR3 with reference TRBV9 and TRBJ1-3 gives the whole variable domain DSGVTQTPKHLITATGQRVTLRCSPRSGDLSVYWYQQSLDQGLQFLIQYYNGEERAKGNILERFSAQQFPDLHSELNLSSLELGDSALYFCASSHGTVNSGNTIYFGEGSWLTVV.

The V call is TRBV9, the J call TRBJ2-5; D perhaps matches TRBD1 (6 bases). Trimming left V 0 bases short and J 8 bases short, with 11 bases between. This CDR3 spans 13 amino acids. Per germline, CDR1 SGDLS and CDR2 YYNGEE. This CDR3 is CASSVGDRNTQYF. The CDR3 nucleotides read TGTGCCAGCAGCGTAGGAGACAGGAATACCCAGTACTTC.

The genes are TRBV28 and TRBJ2-3, with a tentative D call TRBD1 (7 bases). The germline V gene encodes CDR1 MDHEN and CDR2 SYDVKM. The V gene lost 6 bases and the J gene lost 2 bases, with 15 bases spanning the gap. The CDR3 length is 15 residues. The CDR3 here is CASSPTGRNTDTQYF. CDR3 nucleotides: TGTGCCAGCAGCCCGACAGGGAGGAACACAGATACGCAGTATTTT.